Listed here are 20 T cell receptor beta chains from one sample, sequenced in a study of beta chain features in type 1 diabetes. Study findings and constraints: All four CD4+ subsets of Type 1 diabetes patients contained TCRB CDR3s that were moderately but significantly shorter.

Since all of the isolated RNA was reverse transcribed, expressed TCRB transcripts were what got sequenced. Assay: immunoSEQ multiplex PCR; the TCRdb copy retains only in-frame clones and omits some. The table records a few hundred thousand clones, 9.6% of them present only once. Antigens of these TCRs are unknown. Sequencing input: central memory CD4+ T cells from blood. Every receptor here comes from a man aged 30 to 45 with type 1 diabetes.

V gene TRBV27 combines with J gene TRBJ1-5, with a weak D call TRBD1 (6 bases). The germline V gene has CDR1 MNHEY and CDR2 SMNVEV (reference sequence). The CDR3 length is 17 residues. Trimming took 3 bases from V and 6 from J, leaving 21 bases between them. The CDR3 DNA follows: TGTGCCAGCAGTTTTGGGGGCTCGATCCCCCCGGCTCAGCCCCAGCATTTT. It yields the protein CASSFGGSIPPAQPQHF.

The chain uses TRBV6-1 and TRBJ1-2, with a possible D match to TRBD1 (5 bases). V dropped 3 bases and J dropped 2 bases, with 13 bases sitting between them. The length of the CDR3 is 15 residues. Germline V gives CDR1 MNHNS, CDR2 SASEGT. CDR3 in amino acids: CASSERGGKNYGYTF. CDR3 nucleotides: TGTGCCAGCAGTGAGCGGGGGGGAAAGAACTATGGCTACACCTTC.

A few counts support this clone. This sequence joins TRBV11-2 and TRBJ2-2; 9 bases agree with TRBD2. The CDR3 extends over 16 amino acids. Trimming removed 4 bases from V and 1 base from J; junction bases left unmatched: 4. Per germline, CDR1 SGHAT and CDR2 FQNNGV. The CDR3, as DNA: TGTGCCAGCAGCTCTAGCGGGAACCTGAACACCGGGGAGCTGTTTTTT. This codes for CASSSSGNLNTGELFF.

This clone was counted between two and nine times. V is TRBV7-2 and J is TRBJ2-4, with 7 bases identical to TRBD1. This CDR3 is 14 amino acids long. CDR1 and CDR2 from the germline V gene are SGHTA and FQGNSA. With V trimmed by 4 bases and J by 3 bases, 3 bases remained unmatched. DNA for the CDR3: TGTGCCAGCAGCTCGGGACAGAGCAAAAACATTCAGTACTTC. Amino acid sequence: CASSSGQSKNIQYF.

The chain carries TRBV11-2 and TRBJ2-1; D not certain. Germline assignment: CDR1 SGHAT and CDR2 FQNNGV. V lost 1 base, J lost 0 bases, and 7 bases lay in between. There are 15 residues in the CDR3. The chain's CDR3 is CASSLGLSSYNEQFF. The CDR3 DNA reads TGTGCCAGCAGCTTAGGGCTGAGCTCCTACAATGAGCAGTTCTTC.

The chain recombines TRBV7-2 with TRBJ1-1, with a weak D call TRBD1 (5 bases). The CDR3 has 14 amino acids. CDR1 is SGHTA and CDR2 is FQGNSA in the germline V gene. V shed 4 bases and J shed 5 bases, with 14 bases lying between them. CDR3 sequence reads: CASSSGTARTEAFF. In nucleotides, the CDR3 is TGTGCCAGCAGCTCCGGGACGGCGCGGACTGAAGCTTTCTTT.

This clone showed up just a few times. The chain combines TRBV19 with TRBJ2-5; 8 nucleotides agree with TRBD2. Germline loops: CDR1 LNHDA, CDR2 SQIVND (reference sequence). J was trimmed by 4 bases and V by 4 bases; bases with no gene match: 11. The CDR3 is 16 residues long. The CDR3 DNA reads as TGTGCCAGTAGTACATCCGGGACTAGACGAGGAGAGACCCAGTACTTC. This translates into CASSTSGTRRGETQYF.

CDR3 coding DNA: TGTGCCAGCAGCTGGGGAGAATCCCATCAAGAGACCCAGTACTTC. Protein product: CASSWGESHQETQYF. The chain is built from TRBV11-2 and TRBJ2-5; D is possibly TRBD2 (5 bases). V lost 4 bases and J 2 bases, leaving 14 bases between the germline ends. This CDR3 comprises 15 residues. From germline, CDR1 is SGHAT and CDR2 FQNNGV.

This chain links TRBV28 with TRBJ2-5; no firm D call. The CDR3 covers 12 residues. Germline assignment: CDR1 MDHEN and CDR2 SYDVKM. Trimming took off 5 bases at V and 0 bases at J, with 4 bases between the two ends. CDR3 bases: TGTGCCAGCAGTAACGACCAAGAGACCCAGTACTTC. This translates into CASSNDQETQYF.

The chain carries TRBV23-1 and TRBJ1-5; D is undetermined. TRBV23-1 is an ORF, and what it does is uncertain. The V end lost 6 bases, the J end lost 5 bases, and 20 bases lay between the germline ends. The CDR3 consists of 16 residues. Here the CDR3 DNA reads TGCGCCAGCAGCCAAGATCCGGCGGGGTTGTATCAGCCCCAGCATTTT. Protein: CASSQDPAGLYQPQHF.

In this sample, this clone turned up a few times. This chain connects TRBV7-2 to TRBJ2-5, with D possibly being TRBD2 (5 bases). Germline values: CDR1 SGHTA, CDR2 FQGNSA. The CDR3 consists of 15 residues. V dropped 3 bases and J dropped 5 bases, with 16 bases sitting between them. CDR3: CASSLRTVGPETQYF. As DNA, the CDR3 is TGTGCCAGCAGCTTGAGGACTGTCGGTCCGGAGACCCAGTACTTC.

This chain connects TRBV19 to TRBJ2-1, with TRBD1 matching 8 bases. Per germline, CDR1 LNHDA and CDR2 SQIVND (reference sequence). The CDR3 totals 18 residues. V was clipped by 5 bases and J by 8 bases; unmatched bases: 20. Here the CDR3 DNA reads TGTGCCAGTAGTTTCATAAATCTCAGGGGGCGCGAGTCCCATGAGCAGTTCTTC. It is translated as CASSFINLRGRESHEQFF.

This chain links TRBV5-1 with TRBJ2-1, with D unresolved. Per the germline V gene, CDR1 is SGHRS and CDR2 is YFSETQ. CDR3 length: 14 amino acids. Trimming removed 1 base from V and 4 bases from J, with 9 bases in between. CDR3 protein: CASSLSGFYNEQFF. CDR3 nucleotide sequence: TGCGCCAGCAGCTTGAGTGGGTTTTACAATGAGCAGTTCTTC.

The sample holds a few counts of this clone. The chain combines TRBV5-1 with TRBJ1-1; D unresolved. The CDR3 covers 12 residues. Germline CDR1 reads SGHRS; CDR2 reads YFSETQ. Trimming pared 5 bases from V and 2 bases from J, leaving 7 bases between. CDR3 nucleotides: TGCGCCAGCAGAGAGATCAACACTGAAGCTTTCTTT. This gives the protein CASREINTEAFF.

The chain has TRBV27 and TRBJ2-3, with D perhaps matching TRBD1 or TRBD2 (5 bases each). The germline gives CDR1 MNHEY, CDR2 SMNVEV (reference sequence). Trimming shortened V by 3 bases and J by 5 bases, and 12 bases separated the two germline ends. This CDR3 spans 14 amino acids. DNA for the CDR3: TGTGCCAGCAGTTTCGGGGCGTTTGGAGATACGCAGTATTTT. This translates into CASSFGAFGDTQYF.

This clone was recorded many times. The chain has TRBV19 and TRBJ2-1; D gene uncertain. The V and J ends lost 7 bases and 5 bases respectively, with 9 bases between them. Germline lookup yields CDR1 LNHDA and CDR2 SQIVND (reference sequence). The CDR3 length is 12 residues. CDR3 DNA: TGTGCCAGTATGCATCTAAACAATGAGCAGTTCTTC. Translated, it gives CASMHLNNEQFF.

The chain links TRBV7-2 to TRBJ2-6; D might be TRBD2 (5 bases). Germline V gene lookup returns CDR1 SGHTA and CDR2 FQGNSA. The V and J ends lost 3 bases and 9 bases respectively, with 6 bases between them. The CDR3 is made up of 12 amino acids. This CDR3 reads CASSFEGNVLTF. In DNA form, the CDR3 reads TGTGCCAGCAGCTTCGAGGGCAACGTCCTGACTTTC. Full variable domain (rest looked up from reference TRBV7-2 and TRBJ2-6): GAGVSQSPSNKVTEKGKDVELRCDPISGHTALYWYRQSLGQGLEFLIYFQGNSAPDKSGLPSDRFSAERTGGSVSTLTIQRTQQEDSAVYLCASSFEGNVLTFGAGSRLTVL.

The V call is TRBV5-1, the J call TRBJ2-5; tentative D call: TRBD2 (5 bases). The germline gives CDR1 SGHRS, CDR2 YFSETQ. The CDR3 is made up of 12 amino acids. Deletions cut 4 bases from V and 7 bases from J, with 11 bases between. CDR3 residues: CASSHTAGTQYF. CDR3 in DNA: TGCGCCAGCAGCCACACCGCGGGGACCCAGTACTTC.

This clone was observed once. This chain links TRBV5-1 with TRBJ1-1, with 9 nucleotides matching TRBD1. The DNA end favors TRBJ2-2, so the J call may be wrong. Germline V gene data show CDR1 as SGHRS and CDR2 as YFSETQ. CDR3 length equals 15 residues. DNA for the CDR3: TGCGCCAGCAGCCCTCAGGACAGGGGCGCCGGGGAGCTGTTTTTT. Protein sequence: CASSPQDRGAGELFF.

J is TRBJ1-1 and V is TRBV19; 7 nucleotides align to TRBD1. CDR3 length: 15 residues. CDR1 is LNHDA, CDR2 SQIVND, per germline (reference sequence). The J segment lost 0 bases and the V segment lost 4 bases, leaving 5 bases of the junction unmatched. DNA of the CDR3: TGTGCCAGTAGTAAAGGGGGCGCGTTGAACACTGAAGCTTTCTTT. Translation gives CASSKGGALNTEAFF.